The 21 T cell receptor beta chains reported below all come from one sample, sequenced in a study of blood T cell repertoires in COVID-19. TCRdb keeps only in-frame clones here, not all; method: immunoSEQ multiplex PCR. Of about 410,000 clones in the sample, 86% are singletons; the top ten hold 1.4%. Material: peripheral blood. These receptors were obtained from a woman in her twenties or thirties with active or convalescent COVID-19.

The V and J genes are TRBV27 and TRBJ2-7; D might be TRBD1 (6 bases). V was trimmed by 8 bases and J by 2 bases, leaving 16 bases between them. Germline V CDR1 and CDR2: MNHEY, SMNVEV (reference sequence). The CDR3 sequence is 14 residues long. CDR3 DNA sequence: TGTGCCAGCCGACGAGGACAGTACGCCTACGAGCAGTACTTC. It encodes CASRRGQYAYEQYF.

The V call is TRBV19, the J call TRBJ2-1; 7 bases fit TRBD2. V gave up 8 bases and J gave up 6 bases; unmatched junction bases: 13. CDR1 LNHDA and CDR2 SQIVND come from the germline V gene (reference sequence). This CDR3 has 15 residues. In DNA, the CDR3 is TGTGCCAGTGTCCAGACTAGCCCGCCGACCAATGAGCAGTTCTTC. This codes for CASVQTSPPTNEQFF.

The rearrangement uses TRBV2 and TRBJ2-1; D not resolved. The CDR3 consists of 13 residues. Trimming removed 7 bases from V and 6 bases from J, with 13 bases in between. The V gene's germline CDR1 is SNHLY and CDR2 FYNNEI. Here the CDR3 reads CASTPKLRNEQFF. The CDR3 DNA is TGTGCCAGCACACCTAAACTACGCAATGAGCAGTTCTTC. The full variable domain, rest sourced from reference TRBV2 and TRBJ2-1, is EPEVTQTPSHQVTQMGQEVILRCVPISNHLYFYWYRQILGQKVEFLVSFYNNEISEKSEIFDDQFSVERPDGSNFTLKIRSTKLEDSAMYFCASTPKLRNEQFFGPGTRLTVL.

This CDR3 is CASSLEPGLAGVGRDTQYF. The CDR3 nucleotides are TGTGCCAGCAGCTTGGAACCGGGACTAGCGGGTGTTGGTAGGGATACGCAGTATTTT. J is TRBJ2-3 and V is TRBV7-6, with TRBD2 matching 12 bases. J was trimmed by 6 bases and V by 3 bases; bases with no gene match: 16. The CDR3 has 19 residues. Germline V lookup: CDR1 SGHVS, CDR2 FNYEAQ.

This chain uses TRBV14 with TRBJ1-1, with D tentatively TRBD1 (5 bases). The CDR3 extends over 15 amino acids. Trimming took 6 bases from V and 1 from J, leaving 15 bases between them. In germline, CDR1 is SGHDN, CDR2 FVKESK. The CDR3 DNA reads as TGTGCCAGCAGTCCTACTGCAGGGCGGAACACTGAAGCTTTCTTT. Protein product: CASSPTAGRNTEAFF.

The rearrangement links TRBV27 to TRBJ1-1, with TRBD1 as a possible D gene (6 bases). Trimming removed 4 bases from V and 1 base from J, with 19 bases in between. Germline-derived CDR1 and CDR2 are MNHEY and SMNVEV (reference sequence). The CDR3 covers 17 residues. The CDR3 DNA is TGTGCCAGCAGTTCTGACGGCATAAGGGGGAAGAACACTGAAGCTTTCTTT. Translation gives CASSSDGIRGKNTEAFF.

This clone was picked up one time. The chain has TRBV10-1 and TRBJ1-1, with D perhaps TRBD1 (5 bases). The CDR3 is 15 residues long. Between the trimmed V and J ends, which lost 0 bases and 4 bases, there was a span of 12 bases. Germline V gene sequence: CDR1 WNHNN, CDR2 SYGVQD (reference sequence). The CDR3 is CASSESPGSGTEAFF. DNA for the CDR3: TGCGCCAGCAGTGAGTCGCCAGGGTCGGGCACTGAAGCTTTCTTT.

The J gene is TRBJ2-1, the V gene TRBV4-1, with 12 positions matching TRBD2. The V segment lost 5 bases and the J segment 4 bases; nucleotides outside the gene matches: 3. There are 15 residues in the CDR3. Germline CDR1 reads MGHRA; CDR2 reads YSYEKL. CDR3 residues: CASSSGLAGYNEQFF. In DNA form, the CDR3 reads TGCGCCAGCAGCTCTGGACTAGCGGGATACAATGAGCAGTTCTTC.

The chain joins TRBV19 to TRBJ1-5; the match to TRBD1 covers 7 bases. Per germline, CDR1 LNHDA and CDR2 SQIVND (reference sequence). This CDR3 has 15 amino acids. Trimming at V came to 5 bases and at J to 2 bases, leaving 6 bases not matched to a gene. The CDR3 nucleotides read TGTGCCAGTAGTTCGCCCGGGACAGGCAATCAGCCCCAGCATTTT. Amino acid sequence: CASSSPGTGNQPQHF.

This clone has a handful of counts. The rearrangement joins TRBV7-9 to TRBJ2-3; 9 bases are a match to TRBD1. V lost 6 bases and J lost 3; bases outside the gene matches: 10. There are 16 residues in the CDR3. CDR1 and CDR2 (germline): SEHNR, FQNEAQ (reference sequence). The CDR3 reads CASRKSGTGLTDTQYF. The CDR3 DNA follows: TGTGCCAGCAGGAAATCAGGGACAGGGCTTACAGATACGCAGTATTTT.

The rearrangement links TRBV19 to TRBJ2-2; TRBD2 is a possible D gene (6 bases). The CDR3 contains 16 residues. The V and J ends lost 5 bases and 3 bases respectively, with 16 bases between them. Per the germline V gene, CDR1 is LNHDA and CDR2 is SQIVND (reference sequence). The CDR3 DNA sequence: TGTGCCAGTAGTTTCATGGAGGGAAGCCACACCGGGGAGCTGTTTTTT. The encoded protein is CASSFMEGSHTGELFF.

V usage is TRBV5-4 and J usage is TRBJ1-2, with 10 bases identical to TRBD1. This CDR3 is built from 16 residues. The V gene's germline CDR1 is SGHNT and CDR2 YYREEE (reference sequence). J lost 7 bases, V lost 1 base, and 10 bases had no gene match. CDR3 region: CASSLRGQGSFGGYTF. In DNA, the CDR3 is TGTGCCAGCAGCTTGAGGGGACAGGGGAGCTTCGGTGGCTACACCTTC.

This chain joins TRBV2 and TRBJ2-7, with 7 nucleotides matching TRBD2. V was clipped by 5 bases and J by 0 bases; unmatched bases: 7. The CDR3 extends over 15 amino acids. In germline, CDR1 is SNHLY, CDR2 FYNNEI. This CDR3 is CASSPNSGFSYEQYF. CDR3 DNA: TGTGCCAGCAGTCCTAATAGCGGGTTCTCCTACGAGCAGTACTTC.

In DNA, the CDR3 is TGTGCCAGCAGCCAAGATAGTCAGGGGTTGGTTACCTACGAGCAGTACTTC. Its protein is CASSQDSQGLVTYEQYF. The rearrangement joins TRBV3-1 (or the pseudogene TRBV3-2) to TRBJ2-7, with D tentatively TRBD1 (6 bases). Germline lookup yields CDR1 LGHDT and CDR2 YNNKEL (reference sequence). The V and J ends lost 0 bases and 2 bases respectively, with 17 bases between them. This CDR3 spans 17 amino acids.

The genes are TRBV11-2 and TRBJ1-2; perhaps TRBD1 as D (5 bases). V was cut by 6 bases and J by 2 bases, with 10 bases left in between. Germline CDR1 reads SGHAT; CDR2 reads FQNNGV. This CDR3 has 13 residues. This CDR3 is CASSAGLNYGYTF. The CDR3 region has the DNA TGTGCCAGCAGTGCGGGGCTGAACTATGGCTACACCTTC.

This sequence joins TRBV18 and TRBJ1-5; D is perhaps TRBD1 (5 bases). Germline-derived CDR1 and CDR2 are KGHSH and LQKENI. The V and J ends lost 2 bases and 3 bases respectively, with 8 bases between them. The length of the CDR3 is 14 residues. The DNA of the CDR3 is TGTGCCAGCTCACCAGGGGCCTCCAATCAGCCCCAGCATTTT. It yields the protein CASSPGASNQPQHF.

The CDR3 nucleotides are TGTGCCAGCGCGATTCGGGGGAACACAGATACGCAGTATTTT. This encodes CASAIRGNTDTQYF. V and J are TRBV11-2 and TRBJ2-3, with D possibly TRBD2 on 6 matching bases. V was cut by 8 bases and J by 2 bases, with 14 bases left in between. The germline gives CDR1 SGHAT, CDR2 FQNNGV. The CDR3 length is 14 residues. Full variable domain (rest looked up from reference TRBV11-2 and TRBJ2-3): EAGVAQSPRYKIIEKRQSVAFWCNPISGHATLYWYQQILGQGPKLLIQFQNNGVVDDSQLPKDRFSAERLKGVDSTLKIQPAKLEDSAVYLCASAIRGNTDTQYFGPGTRLTVL.

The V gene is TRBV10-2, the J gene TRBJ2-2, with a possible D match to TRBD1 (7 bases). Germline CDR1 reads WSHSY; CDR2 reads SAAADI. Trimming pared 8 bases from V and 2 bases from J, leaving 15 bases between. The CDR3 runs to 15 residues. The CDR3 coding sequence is TGCGCCAGCGGGACCAGGGGGGCAAACACCGGGGAGCTGTTTTTT. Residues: CASGTRGANTGELFF.

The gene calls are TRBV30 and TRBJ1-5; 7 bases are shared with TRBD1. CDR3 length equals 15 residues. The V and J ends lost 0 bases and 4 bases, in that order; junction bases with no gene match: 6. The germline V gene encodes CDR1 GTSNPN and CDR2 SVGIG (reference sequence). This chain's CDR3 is CAWSVTGTDNQPQHF. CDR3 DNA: TGTGCCTGGAGTGTGACCGGGACAGATAATCAGCCCCAGCATTTT.

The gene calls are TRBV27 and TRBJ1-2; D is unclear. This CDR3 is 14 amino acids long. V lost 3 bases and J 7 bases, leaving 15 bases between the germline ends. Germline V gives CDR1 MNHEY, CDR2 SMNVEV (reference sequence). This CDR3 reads CASSFSGSLGGYTF. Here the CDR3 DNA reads TGTGCCAGCAGTTTTTCTGGGTCTCTAGGTGGCTACACCTTC.

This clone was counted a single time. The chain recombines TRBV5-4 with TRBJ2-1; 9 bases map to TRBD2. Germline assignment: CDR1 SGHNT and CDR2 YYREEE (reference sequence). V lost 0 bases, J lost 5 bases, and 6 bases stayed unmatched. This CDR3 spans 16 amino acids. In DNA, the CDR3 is TGTGCCAGCAGCTTGGAACTAGCGGGTTCAAACAATGAGCAGTTCTTC. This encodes CASSLELAGSNNEQFF.